Below, one T cell receptor beta chain is given with its context. The age range of participants was 18 to 89 years, with residence in about two dozen US areas. Grouping used clinical history reported by participants in a survey and questionnaire. This sample was included in a study of blood T cell repertoires in COVID-19. Study background: The origin of the acute and convalescent COVID-19 samples was the United States, Italy and Spain. The analysed material was cDNA or gDNA that came from T cells, B-cell-depleted T cells, or PBMCs.

There are 15 residues in the CDR3. Germline CDR1 is MGHDK and CDR2 is SYGVNS. V was clipped by 3 bases and J by 4 bases; unmatched bases: 5. The method was immunoSEQ multiplex PCR; TCRdb's version includes in-frame clones alone and lacks a portion of them. Of approximately 290,000 clones listed, 70% to 90% are singletons. The clonotype was recovered from a woman in her twenties or thirties who had recovered from COVID-19. The rearrangement uses TRBV25-1 and TRBJ1-3; 8 bases map to TRBD1. The source material was PBMCs or T cells enriched from blood (not recorded which). The CDR3 protein is CASSDSTGAGNTIYF. The CDR3 DNA follows: TGTGCCAGCAGTGATTCGACAGGGGCAGGAAACACCATATATTTT.